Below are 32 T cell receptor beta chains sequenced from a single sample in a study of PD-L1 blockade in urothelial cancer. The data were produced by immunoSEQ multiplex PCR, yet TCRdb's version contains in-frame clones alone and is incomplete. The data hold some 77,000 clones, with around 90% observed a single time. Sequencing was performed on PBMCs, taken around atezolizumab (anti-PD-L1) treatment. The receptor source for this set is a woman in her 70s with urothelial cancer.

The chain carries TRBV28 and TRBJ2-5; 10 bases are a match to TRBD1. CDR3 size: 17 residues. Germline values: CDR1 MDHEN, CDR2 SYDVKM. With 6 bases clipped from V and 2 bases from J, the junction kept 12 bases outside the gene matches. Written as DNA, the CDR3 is TGTGCCAGCAGCCGCCTCAAAGGGACAGGGGTTCAAGAGACCCAGTACTTC. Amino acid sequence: CASSRLKGTGVQETQYF.

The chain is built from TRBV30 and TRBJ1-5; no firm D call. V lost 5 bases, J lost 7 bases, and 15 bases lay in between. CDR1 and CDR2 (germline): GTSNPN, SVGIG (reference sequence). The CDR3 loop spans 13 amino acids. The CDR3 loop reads CAWSIGRNQPQHF. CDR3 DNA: TGTGCCTGGTCCATCGGGAGAAACCAGCCCCAGCATTTT.

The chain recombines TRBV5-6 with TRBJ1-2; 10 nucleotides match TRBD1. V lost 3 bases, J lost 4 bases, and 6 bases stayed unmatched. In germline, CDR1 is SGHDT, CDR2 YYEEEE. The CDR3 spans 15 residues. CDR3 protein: CASSYDRGLGYGYTF. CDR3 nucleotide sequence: TGTGCCAGCAGCTACGACAGGGGGCTAGGCTATGGCTACACCTTC.

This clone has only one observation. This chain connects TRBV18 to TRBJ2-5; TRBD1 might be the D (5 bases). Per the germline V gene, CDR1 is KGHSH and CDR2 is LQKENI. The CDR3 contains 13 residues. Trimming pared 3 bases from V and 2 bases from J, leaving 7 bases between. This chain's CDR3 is CASSPGPQETQYF. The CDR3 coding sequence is TGTGCCAGCTCACCGGGGCCGCAAGAGACCCAGTACTTC.

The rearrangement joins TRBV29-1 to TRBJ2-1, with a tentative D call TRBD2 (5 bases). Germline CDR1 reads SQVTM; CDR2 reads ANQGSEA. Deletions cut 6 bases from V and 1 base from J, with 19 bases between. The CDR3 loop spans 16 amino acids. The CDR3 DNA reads TGCAGCGTGGCCCCGCTACTGAGGAGGTCCTACAATGAGCAGTTCTTC. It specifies CSVAPLLRRSYNEQFF.

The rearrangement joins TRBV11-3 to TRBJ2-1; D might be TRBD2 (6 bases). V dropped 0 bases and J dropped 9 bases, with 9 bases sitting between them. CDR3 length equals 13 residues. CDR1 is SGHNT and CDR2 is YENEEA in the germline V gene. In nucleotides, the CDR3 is TGTGCCAGCAGCTTAGATTCCGGGGGTGAGCAGTTCTTC. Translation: CASSLDSGGEQFF.

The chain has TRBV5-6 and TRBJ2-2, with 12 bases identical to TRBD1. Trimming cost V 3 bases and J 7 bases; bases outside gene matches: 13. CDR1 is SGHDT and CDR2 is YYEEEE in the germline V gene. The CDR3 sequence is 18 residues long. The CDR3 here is CASSSLGVGTGGGGELFF. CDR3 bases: TGTGCCAGCAGCTCACTCGGAGTGGGGACAGGGGGCGGCGGGGAGCTGTTTTTT.

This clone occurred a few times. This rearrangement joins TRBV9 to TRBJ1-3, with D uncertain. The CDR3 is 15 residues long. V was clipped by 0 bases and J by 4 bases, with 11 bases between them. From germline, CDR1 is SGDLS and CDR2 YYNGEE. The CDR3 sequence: CASSVGPDRGNTIYF. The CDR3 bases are TGTGCCAGCAGCGTAGGGCCCGATCGAGGAAACACCATATATTTT.

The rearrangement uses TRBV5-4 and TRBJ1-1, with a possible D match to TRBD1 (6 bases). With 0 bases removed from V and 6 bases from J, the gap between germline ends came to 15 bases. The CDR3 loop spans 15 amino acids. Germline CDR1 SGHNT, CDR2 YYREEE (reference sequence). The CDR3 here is CASSLAMGASSEAFF. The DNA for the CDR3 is TGTGCCAGCAGCTTGGCGATGGGGGCATCGTCTGAAGCTTTCTTT. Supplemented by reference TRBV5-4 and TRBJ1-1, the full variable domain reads ETGVTQSPTHLIKTRGQQVTLRCSSQSGHNTVSWYQQALGQGPQFIFQYYREEENGRGNFPPRFSGLQFPNYSSELNVNALELDDSALYLCASSLAMGASSEAFFGQGTRLTVV.

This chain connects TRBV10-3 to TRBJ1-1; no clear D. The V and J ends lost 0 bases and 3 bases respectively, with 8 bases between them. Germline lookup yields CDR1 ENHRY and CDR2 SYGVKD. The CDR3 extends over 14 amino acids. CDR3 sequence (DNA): TGTGCCATCAGTGAGTCGACTCGGGACACTGAAGCTTTCTTT. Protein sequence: CAISESTRDTEAFF.

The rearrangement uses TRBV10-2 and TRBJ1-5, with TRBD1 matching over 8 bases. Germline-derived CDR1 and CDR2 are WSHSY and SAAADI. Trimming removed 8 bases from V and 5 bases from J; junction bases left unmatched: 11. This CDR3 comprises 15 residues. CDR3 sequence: CASGPTGATDQPQHF. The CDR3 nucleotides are TGCGCCAGCGGACCGACAGGGGCGACTGATCAGCCCCAGCATTTT.

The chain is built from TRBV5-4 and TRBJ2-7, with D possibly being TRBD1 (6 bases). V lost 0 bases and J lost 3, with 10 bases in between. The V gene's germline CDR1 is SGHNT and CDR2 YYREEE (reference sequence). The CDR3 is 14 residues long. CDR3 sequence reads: CASSLDRVDYEQYF. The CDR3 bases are TGTGCCAGCAGCTTGGACAGGGTGGACTACGAGCAGTACTTC.

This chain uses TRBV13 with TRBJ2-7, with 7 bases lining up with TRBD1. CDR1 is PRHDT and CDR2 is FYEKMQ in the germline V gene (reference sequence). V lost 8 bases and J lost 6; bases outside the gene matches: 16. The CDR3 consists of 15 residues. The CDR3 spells CASLNGQEPRGEQYF. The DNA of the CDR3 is TGTGCCAGCCTAAACGGACAGGAACCGAGGGGCGAGCAGTACTTC.

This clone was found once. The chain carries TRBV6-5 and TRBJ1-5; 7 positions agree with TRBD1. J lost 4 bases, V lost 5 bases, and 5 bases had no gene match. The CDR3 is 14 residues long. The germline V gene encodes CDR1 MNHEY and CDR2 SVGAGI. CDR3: CASSRDRRNQPQHF. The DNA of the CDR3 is TGTGCCAGCAGTAGGGACAGACGAAATCAGCCCCAGCATTTT.

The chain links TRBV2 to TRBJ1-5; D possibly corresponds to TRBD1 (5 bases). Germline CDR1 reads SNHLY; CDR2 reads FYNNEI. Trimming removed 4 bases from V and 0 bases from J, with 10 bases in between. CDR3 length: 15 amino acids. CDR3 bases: TGTGCCAGCAGTGCGAGTCAGGGTAGCAATCAGCCCCAGCATTTT. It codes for CASSASQGSNQPQHF.

CDR3 coding DNA: TGTGCCAGCAGTTTAACCGGGACAGAAGAGACCCAGTACTTC. Protein sequence: CASSLTGTEETQYF. V gene TRBV11-2 combines with J gene TRBJ2-5, with 7 positions matching TRBD1. The CDR3 is 14 amino acids. From germline, CDR1 is SGHAT and CDR2 FQNNGV. With V trimmed by 6 bases and J by 3 bases, 7 bases remained unmatched. Full variable domain (missing parts from reference TRBV11-2 and TRBJ2-5): EAGVAQSPRYKIIEKRQSVAFWCNPISGHATLYWYQQILGQGPKLLIQFQNNGVVDDSQLPKDRFSAERLKGVDSTLKIQPAKLEDSAVYLCASSLTGTEETQYFGPGTRLLVL.

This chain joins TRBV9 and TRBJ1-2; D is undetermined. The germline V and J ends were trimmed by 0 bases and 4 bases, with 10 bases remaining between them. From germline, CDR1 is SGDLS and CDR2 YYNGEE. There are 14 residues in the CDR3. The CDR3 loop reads CASSVDPLPYGYTF. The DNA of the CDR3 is TGTGCCAGCAGCGTAGATCCTCTCCCCTATGGCTACACCTTC.

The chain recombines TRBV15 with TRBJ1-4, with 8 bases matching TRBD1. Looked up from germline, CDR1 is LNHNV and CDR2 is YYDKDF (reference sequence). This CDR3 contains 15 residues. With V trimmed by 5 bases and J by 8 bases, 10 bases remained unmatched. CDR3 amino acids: CATSYSGTGLEKLFF. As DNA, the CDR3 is TGTGCCACCAGCTATTCCGGGACAGGATTGGAAAAACTGTTTTTT.

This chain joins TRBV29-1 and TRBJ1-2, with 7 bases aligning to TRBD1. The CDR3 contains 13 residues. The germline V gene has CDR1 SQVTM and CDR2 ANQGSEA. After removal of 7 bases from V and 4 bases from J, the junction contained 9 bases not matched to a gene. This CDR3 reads CSARARDSYGYTF. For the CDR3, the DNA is TGCAGCGCCCGTGCCCGGGACAGCTATGGCTACACCTTC. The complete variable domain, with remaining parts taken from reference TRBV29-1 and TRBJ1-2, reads SAVISQKPSRDICQRGTSLTIQCQVDSQVTMMFWYRQQPGQSLTLIATANQGSEATYESGFVIDKFPISRPNLTFSTLTVSNMSPEDSSIYLCSARARDSYGYTFGSGTRLTVV.

The DNA of the CDR3 is TGCGCCAGCAGCCAAGGCCAGGGGCGCACTTCTAACTATGGCTACACCTTC. Encoded protein: CASSQGQGRTSNYGYTF. The chain joins TRBV4-3 to TRBJ1-2, with D possibly being TRBD1 (6 bases). CDR3 size: 17 residues. Trimming removed 1 base at V and 0 bases at J, with 15 bases between. CDR1 is LGHNA and CDR2 is YSLEER in the germline V gene.

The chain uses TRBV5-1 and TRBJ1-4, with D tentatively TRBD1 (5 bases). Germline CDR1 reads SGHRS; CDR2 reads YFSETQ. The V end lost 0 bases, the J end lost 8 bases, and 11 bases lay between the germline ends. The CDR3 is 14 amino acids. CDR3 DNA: TGCGCCAGCAGCTTGGGGCAGGGCCGGGAAAAACTGTTTTTT. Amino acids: CASSLGQGREKLFF.

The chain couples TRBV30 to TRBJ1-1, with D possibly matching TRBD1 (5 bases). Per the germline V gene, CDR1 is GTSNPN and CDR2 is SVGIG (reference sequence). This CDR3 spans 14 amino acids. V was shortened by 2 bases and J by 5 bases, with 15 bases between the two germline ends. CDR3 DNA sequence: TGTGCCTGGAGTACCTGGGCCCGGGGGACTGAAGCTTTCTTT. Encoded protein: CAWSTWARGTEAFF.

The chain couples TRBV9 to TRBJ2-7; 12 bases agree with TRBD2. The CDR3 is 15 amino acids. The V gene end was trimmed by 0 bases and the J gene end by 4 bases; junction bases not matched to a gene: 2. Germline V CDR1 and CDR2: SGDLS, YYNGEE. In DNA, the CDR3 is TGTGCCAGCAGCGTAGGGACTAGCGGGGAATACGAGCAGTACTTC. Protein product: CASSVGTSGEYEQYF.

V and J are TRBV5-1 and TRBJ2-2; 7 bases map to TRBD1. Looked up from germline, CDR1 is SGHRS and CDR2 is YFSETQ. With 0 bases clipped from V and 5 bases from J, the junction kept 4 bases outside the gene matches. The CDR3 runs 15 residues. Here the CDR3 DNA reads TGCGCCAGCAGCTTGGAACAGGGGTTAACCGGGGAGCTGTTTTTT. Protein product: CASSLEQGLTGELFF.

The CDR3 is CAWSVQWAGELFF. The CDR3 DNA is TGTGCCTGGAGTGTACAGTGGGCCGGGGAGCTGTTTTTT. The rearrangement uses TRBV30 and TRBJ2-2, with D hard to call. This CDR3 spans 13 amino acids. The germline CDR1 and CDR2 sequences are GTSNPN and SVGIG (reference sequence). Between the trimmed V and J ends, which lost 0 bases and 6 bases, there was a span of 8 bases.

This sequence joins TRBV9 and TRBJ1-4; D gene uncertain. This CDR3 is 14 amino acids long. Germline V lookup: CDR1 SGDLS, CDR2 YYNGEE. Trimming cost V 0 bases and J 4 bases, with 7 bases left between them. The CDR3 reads CASSVEARNEKLFF. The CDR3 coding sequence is TGTGCCAGCAGCGTAGAAGCGCGTAATGAAAAACTGTTTTTT.

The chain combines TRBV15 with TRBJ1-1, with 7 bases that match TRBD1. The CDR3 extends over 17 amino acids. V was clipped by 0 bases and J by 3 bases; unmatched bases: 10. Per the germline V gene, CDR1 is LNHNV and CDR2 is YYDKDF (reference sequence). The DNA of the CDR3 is TGTGCCACCAGCAGAGATACCGGATACAGGGGTTACACTGAAGCTTTCTTT. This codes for CATSRDTGYRGYTEAFF.

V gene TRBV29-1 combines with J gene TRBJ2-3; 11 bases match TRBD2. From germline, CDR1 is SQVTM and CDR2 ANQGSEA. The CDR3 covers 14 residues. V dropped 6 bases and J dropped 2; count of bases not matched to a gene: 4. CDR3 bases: TGCAGCGTCAAGACTAGCGGGGCCACAGATACGCAGTATTTT. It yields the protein CSVKTSGATDTQYF.

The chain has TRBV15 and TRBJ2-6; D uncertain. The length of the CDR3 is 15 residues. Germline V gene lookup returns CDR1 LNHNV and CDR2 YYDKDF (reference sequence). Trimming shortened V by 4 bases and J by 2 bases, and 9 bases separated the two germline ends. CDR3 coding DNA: TGTGCCACCAGCACGAGGCTCGCTGGGGCCAACGTCCTGACTTTC. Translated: CATSTRLAGANVLTF.

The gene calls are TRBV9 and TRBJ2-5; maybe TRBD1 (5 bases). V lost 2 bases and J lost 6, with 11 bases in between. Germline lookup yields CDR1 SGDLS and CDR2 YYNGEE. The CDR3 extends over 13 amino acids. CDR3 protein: CASSVKMGQTQYF. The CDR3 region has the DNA TGTGCCAGCAGCGTTAAAATGGGGCAGACCCAGTACTTC.

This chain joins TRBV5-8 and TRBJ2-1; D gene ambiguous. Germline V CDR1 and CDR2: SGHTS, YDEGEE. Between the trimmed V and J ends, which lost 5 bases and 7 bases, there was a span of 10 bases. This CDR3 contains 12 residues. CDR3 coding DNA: TGTGCCAGCAGTCCGCGGTGGAATGAGCAGTTCTTC. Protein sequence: CASSPRWNEQFF. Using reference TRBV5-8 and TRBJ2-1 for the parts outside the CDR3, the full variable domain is EAGVTQSPTHLIKTRGQQATLRCSPISGHTSVYWYQQALGLGLQFLLWYDEGEERNRGNFPPRFSGRQFPNYSSELNVNALELEDSALYLCASSPRWNEQFFGPGTRLTVL.

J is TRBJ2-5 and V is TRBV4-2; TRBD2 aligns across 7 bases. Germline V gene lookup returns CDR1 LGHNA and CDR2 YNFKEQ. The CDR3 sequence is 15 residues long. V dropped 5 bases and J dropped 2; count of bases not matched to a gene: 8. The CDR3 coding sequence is TGTGCCAGCAGCACTGGTCTAGCGGAACAAGAGACCCAGTACTTC. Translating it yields CASSTGLAEQETQYF.